These 27 T cell receptor beta chains share one sample of origin, sequenced in a study of identical twins. In TCRdb, the 5' RACE reads were re-called with MiXCR into one record per CDR3 protein. This table holds about 330,000 distinct CDR3 sequences, more than 9% found once. These records were also assigned to another study, of yellow fever vaccine responses in identical twins.

The specimen was CD8+ T cells sorted from blood. All receptors derive from a woman aged 18-29 years in good health.

The genes are TRBV20-1 and TRBJ2-7, with no clear D. This CDR3 comprises 14 residues. CDR1 and CDR2 (germline): DFQATT, SNEGSKA (reference sequence). V dropped 5 bases and J dropped 0 bases, with 14 bases sitting between them. This CDR3 reads CSAGRLLLSYEQYV. For the CDR3, the DNA is TGCAGTGCTGGCAGGCTCCTCCTCTCCTACGAGCAGTACGTC.

This clonotype was observed at least ten times. The J gene is TRBJ2-7, the V gene TRBV12-3 or TRBV12-4, with D hard to call. The CDR3 covers 12 residues. The V gene lost 8 bases and the J gene lost 7 bases, with 15 bases spanning the gap. The CDR3 loop is CASALSAVEQYF. In DNA form, the CDR3 reads TGTGCCAGCGCCCTTTCTGCTGTGGAGCAGTACTTC.

This clonotype was seen ten or more times. The V call is TRBV2, the J call TRBJ2-7, with 8 bases lining up with TRBD1. V was pared by 3 bases and J by 5 bases, with 12 bases of the junction left unmatched. The CDR3 has 16 amino acids. Looked up from germline, CDR1 is SNHLY and CDR2 is FYNNEI. In DNA form, the CDR3 reads TGTGCCAGCAGTGACAAAGTGGACAGGGTTGGCCACGAGCAGTACTTC. As protein: CASSDKVDRVGHEQYF.

CDR3 loop: CASSPQRPGGYEQYF. The CDR3 DNA follows: TGTGCCAGCAGCCCCCAGAGGCCGGGGGGGTACGAGCAGTACTTC. The J gene is TRBJ2-7, the V gene TRBV16, with TRBD2 matching 8 bases. Germline CDR1 reads KGHSY; CDR2 reads FQNENV. The length of the CDR3 is 15 residues. V trimming: 4 bases; J trimming: 4 bases; junction bases outside the gene matches: 9.

The V and J genes are TRBV14 and TRBJ2-3; 9 bases line up with TRBD2. The ends lost 1 base at V and 2 bases at J; junction bases unmatched: 10. This CDR3 is 18 amino acids long. Germline V lookup: CDR1 SGHDN, CDR2 FVKESK. In DNA, the CDR3 is TGTGCCAGCAGCCAAGCTCCAGCGGGGGGCGGATACACAGATACGCAGTATTTT. It is translated as CASSQAPAGGGYTDTQYF.

This clonotype was recorded many times. The rearrangement links TRBV12-3 or TRBV12-4 to TRBJ2-2; no firm D call. Trimming took off 7 bases at V and 1 base at J, with 13 bases between the two ends. The CDR3 runs to 15 residues. The CDR3 loop is CASTPLGRNTGELFF. The CDR3 nucleotides are TGTGCCAGCACCCCCCTGGGCAGGAACACCGGGGAGCTGTTTTTT.

The gene calls are TRBV7-6 and TRBJ2-7; the D gene is possibly TRBD2 (5 bases). The CDR3 has 15 amino acids. The ends were cut back, 1 base at V and 2 bases at J, with 12 bases in the middle. CDR1 and CDR2 from the germline V gene are SGHVS and FNYEAQ. CDR3 sequence reads: CASSLENPGAYEQYF. The DNA of the CDR3 is TGTGCCAGCAGCTTAGAGAATCCCGGGGCCTACGAGCAGTACTTC.

The sample holds a few counts of this clonotype. V is TRBV3-1 and J is TRBJ2-5; D perhaps matches TRBD1 (6 bases). The germline gives CDR1 LGHDT, CDR2 YNNKEL (reference sequence). This CDR3 is 18 amino acids long. V lost 0 bases, J lost 1 base, and 18 bases lay in between. CDR3 residues: CASSQDLGAGHPQETQYF. The CDR3, as DNA: TGTGCCAGCAGCCAAGATCTGGGGGCGGGCCACCCCCAAGAGACCCAGTACTTC.

In this sample, this clonotype turned up many times. This chain connects TRBV2 to TRBJ2-7; D uncertain. Trimming removed 6 bases from V and 0 bases from J, with 12 bases in between. This CDR3 has 14 residues. CDR1 and CDR2 (germline): SNHLY, FYNNEI. CDR3 coding DNA: TGTGCCAGCAGCTCCGGAACGGACTCCTACGAGCAGTACGTC. Translating it yields CASSSGTDSYEQYV.

The chain is built from TRBV7-9 and TRBJ2-2; D might be TRBD2 (5 bases). The germline V gene has CDR1 SEHNR and CDR2 FQNEAQ (reference sequence). The ends were cut back, 5 bases at V and 7 bases at J, with 8 bases in the middle. This CDR3 is 12 amino acids long. CDR3 region: CASSPRGGELFF. The DNA of the CDR3 is TGTGCCAGCAGCCCCCGGGGCGGGGAGCTGTTTTTT.

The chain employs TRBV7-6 and TRBJ2-1, with TRBD1 matching 9 bases. The length of the CDR3 is 14 residues. CDR1 is SGHVS, CDR2 FNYEAQ, per germline. The V segment lost 1 base and the J segment 7 bases; nucleotides outside the gene matches: 2. The chain's CDR3 is CASSLDRGLNEQFF. As DNA, the CDR3 is TGTGCCAGCAGCTTAGACAGGGGGCTGAATGAGCAGTTCTTC.

Many counts were recorded for this clonotype. The V and J genes are TRBV5-5 and TRBJ2-1; possible D gene TRBD2, 6 bases. This CDR3 spans 12 amino acids. Germline CDR1 is SGHKS and CDR2 is YYEKEE (reference sequence). Trimming took off 3 bases at V and 9 bases at J, with 10 bases between the two ends. The CDR3 here is CASSWDWGEQFF. The CDR3 DNA sequence: TGTGCCAGCAGCTGGGACTGGGGTGAGCAGTTCTTC.

This clonotype occurred a few times. The chain joins TRBV15 to TRBJ2-3; D is possibly TRBD1 (5 bases). Germline V CDR1 and CDR2: LNHNV, YYDKDF (reference sequence). V dropped 3 bases and J dropped 1 base, with 8 bases sitting between them. The CDR3 has 14 amino acids. Here the CDR3 reads CATSSGRGTDTQYF. The CDR3 nucleotides are TGTGCCACCAGCAGCGGCAGGGGCACAGATACGCAGTATTTT. Based on the CDR3 plus reference TRBV15 and TRBJ2-3, the full variable domain is DAMVIQNPRYQVTQFGKPVTLSCSQTLNHNVMYWYQQKSSQAPKLLFHYYDKDFNNEADTPDNFQSRRPNTSFCFLDIRSPGLGDTAMYLCATSSGRGTDTQYFGPGTRLTVL.

This clonotype was seen repeatedly, ten times or more. The rearrangement joins TRBV11-2 to TRBJ2-7; 8 nucleotides align to TRBD1. CDR1 and CDR2 from the germline V gene are SGHAT and FQNNGV. The V gene end was trimmed by 5 bases and the J gene end by 3 bases; junction bases not matched to a gene: 6. CDR3 length equals 14 residues. CDR3 DNA: TGTGCCAGCAGCCGGGACAGGACTTTCTACGAGCAGTACGTC. Protein: CASSRDRTFYEQYV.

This clonotype showed up just a few times. CDR3 nucleotide sequence: TGTGCCAGCAGTCCGGGACAGGGGGCCCAAGAGACCCAGTACTTC. Protein product: CASSPGQGAQETQYF. V gene TRBV28 combines with J gene TRBJ2-5, with 12 bases fitting TRBD1. The trim removed 5 bases at V and 1 base at J, leaving 2 bases unmatched. The germline gives CDR1 MDHEN, CDR2 SYDVKM. This CDR3 comprises 15 residues.

The chain has TRBV10-2 and TRBJ2-5; possible D gene TRBD1, 6 bases. V gave up 0 bases and J gave up 4 bases, with 12 bases separating them. CDR3 length: 15 residues. In germline, CDR1 is WSHSY, CDR2 SAAADI. CDR3 in DNA: TGCGCCAGCAGTGAGTCTAGGGGGAGTAGAGAGACCCAGTACTTC. This codes for CASSESRGSRETQYF.

This clonotype was seen a few times. The rearrangement links TRBV13 to TRBJ1-2, with D uncertain. In germline, CDR1 is PRHDT, CDR2 FYEKMQ (reference sequence). The CDR3 contains 15 residues. V was pared by 1 base and J by 8 bases, with 17 bases between. The CDR3 coding sequence is TGTGCCAGCAGCTTAGAAGAAGCCCCGACTCGGGGCTACACCTTC. Its protein product is CASSLEEAPTRGYTF.

The chain combines TRBV15 with TRBJ2-1, with D unclear. Trimming removed 3 bases at V and 8 bases at J, with 14 bases between. This CDR3 is 14 amino acids long. Germline lookup yields CDR1 LNHNV and CDR2 YYDKDF (reference sequence). CDR3 amino acids: CATSSRPKLDEQFF. Here the CDR3 DNA reads TGTGCCACCAGCAGTCGCCCTAAACTCGATGAGCAGTTCTTC.

This clonotype has only a few counts. This rearrangement joins TRBV10-3 to TRBJ2-5; no clear D. The V end lost 0 bases, the J end lost 2 bases, and 10 bases lay between the germline ends. The CDR3 is 15 amino acids. Germline assignment: CDR1 ENHRY and CDR2 SYGVKD. The CDR3 DNA is TGTGCCATCAGTGAGTCATGGTCCGCGCAAGAGACCCAGTACTTC. Its translation is CAISESWSAQETQYF.

V usage is TRBV14 and J usage is TRBJ2-5; 10 bases line up with TRBD2. The CDR3 has 15 amino acids. CDR1 and CDR2 (germline): SGHDN, FVKESK. With 4 bases clipped from V and 0 bases from J, the junction kept 2 bases outside the gene matches. The CDR3, as DNA: TGTGCCAGCAGCCTGCTAGCGGGAGACCAAGAGACCCAGTACTTC. Protein: CASSLLAGDQETQYF.

Only a few counts were recorded for this clonotype. The chain has TRBV10-3 and TRBJ1-4; 7 bases match TRBD1. Germline-derived CDR1 and CDR2 are ENHRY and SYGVKD. Trimming at V came to 3 bases and at J to 5 bases, leaving 6 bases not matched to a gene. The CDR3 has 15 amino acids. The CDR3: CAISDRGQLNEKLFF. CDR3 in DNA: TGTGCCATCAGTGACCGGGGACAGTTAAATGAAAAACTGTTTTTT.

The chain uses TRBV6-1 and TRBJ1-1; tentatively, D is TRBD1 (5 bases). The CDR3 is made up of 15 amino acids. Trimming removed 6 bases from V and 3 bases from J, with 17 bases in between. The germline CDR1 and CDR2 sequences are MNHNS and SASEGT. CDR3 residues: CASSMGPGRDTEAFF. The CDR3 DNA reads TGTGCCAGCAGCATGGGGCCAGGGCGGGACACTGAAGCTTTCTTT.

The rearrangement joins TRBV7-9 to TRBJ2-6, with unresolved D. V was clipped by 3 bases and J by 0 bases, with 9 bases between them. CDR3 length equals 16 residues. Germline V gene lookup returns CDR1 SEHNR and CDR2 FQNEAQ (reference sequence). CDR3 nucleotides: TGTGCCAGCAGCTTTATCGGAAACTCTGGGGCCAACGTCCTGACTTTC. Its translation is CASSFIGNSGANVLTF.

This clonotype has a count of ten or more. V gene TRBV12-3 or TRBV12-4 combines with J gene TRBJ2-3; no clear D. Trimming removed 7 bases from V and 3 bases from J, with 11 bases in between. The CDR3 has 13 amino acids. The CDR3 sequence is CASTIGFTDTQYF. CDR3 in DNA: TGTGCCAGCACAATCGGTTTTACAGATACGCAGTATTTT.

This clonotype was seen only a few times. The J gene is TRBJ2-7, the V gene TRBV2; the D call may be TRBD1 or TRBD2 (5 bases each). The germline V gene has CDR1 SNHLY and CDR2 FYNNEI. This CDR3 is 15 amino acids long. V was pared by 3 bases and J by 0 bases, with 12 bases between. The CDR3 sequence is CASSDRGRSSYEQYF. Here the CDR3 DNA reads TGTGCCAGCAGTGATCGGGGCCGCAGCTCCTACGAGCAGTACTTC.

This clonotype was observed many times. J is TRBJ2-1 and V is TRBV15; unclear D gene. V was shortened by 1 base and J by 3 bases, with 4 bases between the two germline ends. Germline assignment: CDR1 LNHNV and CDR2 YYDKDF (reference sequence). The CDR3 is 13 residues long. The CDR3 sequence is CATSRADYNEQFF. In DNA, the CDR3 is TGTGCCACCAGCAGAGCGGACTACAATGAGCAGTTCTTC.

The chain has TRBV9 and TRBJ2-1; possible D gene TRBD2, 7 bases. The V gene's germline CDR1 is SGDLS and CDR2 YYNGEE. V lost 3 bases and J lost 6, with 19 bases in between. CDR3 length: 16 amino acids. The CDR3 is CASSAWTSAGANEQFF. The DNA for the CDR3 is TGTGCCAGCAGCGCCTGGACAAGCGCGGGGGCCAATGAGCAGTTCTTC.